These T cell receptor beta chains were read from a single sample in a study of blood T cells in healthy people across ages. TCRdb re-derived calls from the 5' RACE reads in MiXCR, one entry per CDR3 protein. Here the sample spans 730,000 or so distinct CDR3 sequences, more than 40% being singletons. The sequenced sample consisted of blood. All receptors derive from a woman aged 60 to 75 in good health. The CDR3 runs from the conserved cysteine through the conserved F or W. Each record gives: clone size, J gene, V gene, D gene, CDR3 DNA, CDR3 protein. The D gene is left open where the match is weak. Only some rows state a clone size, as once, few, many or a class for expanded clones.

abundance: .; j_gene: TRBJ1-5; v_gene: TRBV2; d_gene: TRBD1; CDR3nt: TGTGCCAGCAGTGAGACAGGGGTTCAGCCCCAGCATTTT; CDR3aa: CASSETGVQPQHF
abundance: few; j_gene: TRBJ2-7; v_gene: TRBV7-2; d_gene: .; CDR3nt: TGTGCCACCAAGAGGGGCAACGGGGATTCTTACGAGCAGTACTTC; CDR3aa: CATKRGNGDSYEQYF
abundance: many; j_gene: TRBJ2-7; v_gene: TRBV29-1; d_gene: TRBD1; CDR3nt: TGCAGCGTTGATGGGTCCGGACAGGGACACGAGCAGTACTTC; CDR3aa: CSVDGSGQGHEQYF
abundance: few; j_gene: TRBJ2-3; v_gene: TRBV7-9; d_gene: TRBD2; CDR3nt: TGTGCCAGCAGCTTCGGTGCGGGGGGGTCCACAGATACGCAGTATTTT; CDR3aa: CASSFGAGGSTDTQYF
abundance: few; j_gene: TRBJ2-1; v_gene: TRBV18; d_gene: .; CDR3nt: TGTGCCAGCTTCTCCCTAGGGTTCGGGTCCAATGAGCAGTTCTTC; CDR3aa: CASFSLGFGSNEQFF
abundance: .; j_gene: TRBJ2-7; v_gene: TRBV3-1; d_gene: TRBD1; CDR3nt: TGTGCCAGCAGCCCGCTCCAGGGACAGGGAGGCTACGAGCAGTACTTC; CDR3aa: CASSPLQGQGGYEQYF
abundance: many; j_gene: TRBJ2-3; v_gene: TRBV5-1; d_gene: TRBD2; CDR3nt: TGCGCCAGCAGCCCCGGACTAGCGGGGAGCACAGATACGCAGTATTTT; CDR3aa: CASSPGLAGSTDTQYF
abundance: few; j_gene: TRBJ2-1; v_gene: TRBV20-1; d_gene: .; CDR3nt: TGCAGTGCTAGTCTTGGTACCGCAACCTACAATGAGCAGTTCTTC; CDR3aa: CSASLGTATYNEQFF
abundance: .; j_gene: TRBJ2-5; v_gene: TRBV4-2; d_gene: TRBD2; CDR3nt: TGTGCCAGCAGCCAACTTCTAGCGGGGGGGCACGATGAGCAGTACTTC; CDR3aa: CASSQLLAGGHDEQYF
abundance: .; j_gene: TRBJ2-3; v_gene: TRBV14; d_gene: .; CDR3nt: TGTGCCAGCAGCCAAGTTACTGACAGGAACACAGATACGCAGTATTTT; CDR3aa: CASSQVTDRNTDTQYF
abundance: .; j_gene: TRBJ1-1; v_gene: TRBV7-3; d_gene: .; CDR3nt: TGTGCCAGCAGCTGGGTCTTTAACACTGAAGCTTTCTTT; CDR3aa: CASSWVFNTEAFF
abundance: .; j_gene: TRBJ2-7; v_gene: TRBV7-9; d_gene: TRBD1; CDR3nt: TGTGCCAGCGCGTCTCGGGACAGGGGGCAGAACGAGCAGTACTTC; CDR3aa: CASASRDRGQNEQYF
abundance: few; j_gene: TRBJ2-5; v_gene: TRBV5-6; d_gene: .; CDR3nt: TGTGCCAGCAGCTTGGCCTTGGTGGAGACCCAGTACTTC; CDR3aa: CASSLALVETQYF
abundance: .; j_gene: TRBJ2-5; v_gene: TRBV5-6; d_gene: .; CDR3nt: TGTGCCAGCAGCTCAGGGACTTACTACAATGAGCAGTACTTC; CDR3aa: CASSSGTYYNEQYF
abundance: .; j_gene: TRBJ2-6; v_gene: TRBV20-1; d_gene: .; CDR3nt: TGCAGTGCTAGAGACCCAGGAACCTCTGGGGCCAACGTCCTGACTTTC; CDR3aa: CSARDPGTSGANVLTF
abundance: .; j_gene: TRBJ2-3; v_gene: TRBV20-1; d_gene: .; CDR3nt: TGCAGTGCTGAACTAGCCTCAGCCCGCACAGATACGCAGTATTTT; CDR3aa: CSAELASARTDTQYF
abundance: few; j_gene: TRBJ2-3; v_gene: TRBV20-1; d_gene: .; CDR3nt: TGCAGTGCAGTACAGGGACGGGGCACAGATACGCAGTATTTT; CDR3aa: CSAVQGRGTDTQYF
abundance: .; j_gene: TRBJ2-5; v_gene: TRBV29-1; d_gene: .; CDR3nt: TGCAGCGTTGACAGGAAAGAGACCCAGTACTTC; CDR3aa: CSVDRKETQYF
abundance: .; j_gene: TRBJ1-1; v_gene: TRBV6-6; d_gene: .; CDR3nt: TGTGCCAGCAGTCCCCTTCCCGGGGCCGAAGCTTTCTTT; CDR3aa: CASSPLPGAEAFF
abundance: .; j_gene: TRBJ1-2; v_gene: TRBV4-3; d_gene: .; CDR3nt: TGCGCCAGCAGCCACACCGGGGCCCGGCGTGGCTACACCTTC; CDR3aa: CASSHTGARRGYTF
abundance: few; j_gene: TRBJ2-1; v_gene: TRBV28; d_gene: TRBD2; CDR3nt: TGTGCCAGCAGTTTTCCTAGCGGGAGTTTTGAGCAGTTCTTC; CDR3aa: CASSFPSGSFEQFF
abundance: .; j_gene: TRBJ2-7; v_gene: TRBV4-1; d_gene: .; CDR3nt: TGCGCCAGCAGACAAGACAGGGCACTAGCGGATTACGAGCAGTACTTC; CDR3aa: CASRQDRALADYEQYF
abundance: once; j_gene: TRBJ2-7; v_gene: TRBV29-1; d_gene: .; CDR3nt: TGCAGCGCCGCTCGCCCCTACGAGCAGTACTTC; CDR3aa: CSAARPYEQYF
abundance: .; j_gene: TRBJ2-7; v_gene: TRBV5-1; d_gene: TRBD2; CDR3nt: TGCGCCAGCAGCTTGAGTCTAGCGGCTTCCTACGAGCAGTACTTC; CDR3aa: CASSLSLAASYEQYF
abundance: few; j_gene: TRBJ2-1; v_gene: TRBV7-6; d_gene: .; CDR3nt: TGTGCCAGCAGCTTAAGAGACAGGCGACTTAGGAATGAGCAGTTCTTC; CDR3aa: CASSLRDRRLRNEQFF
abundance: few; j_gene: TRBJ2-1; v_gene: TRBV7-2; d_gene: TRBD1; CDR3nt: TGTGCCAGCAGGCCCGCGCCTAGACAGGGGGGTTACAATGAGCAGTTCTTC; CDR3aa: CASRPAPRQGGYNEQFF
abundance: few; j_gene: TRBJ2-3; v_gene: TRBV6-6; d_gene: TRBD2; CDR3nt: TGTGCCAGCAGACCCGGACTAGCTACGCAGTATTTT; CDR3aa: CASRPGLATQYF
abundance: .; j_gene: TRBJ2-7; v_gene: TRBV7-8; d_gene: .; CDR3nt: TGTGCCAGCAGCCCCGACAGGACGGGCTACGAGCAGTACTTC; CDR3aa: CASSPDRTGYEQYF
abundance: .; j_gene: TRBJ2-3; v_gene: TRBV9; d_gene: TRBD1; CDR3nt: TGTGCCAGCAGCGCGGCCGGGACAGGGCGAAATACGCAGTATTTT; CDR3aa: CASSAAGTGRNTQYF
abundance: few; j_gene: TRBJ1-2; v_gene: TRBV6-5; d_gene: .; CDR3nt: TGTGCCAGCAGTTACTCTAGTTCAGACTATGGCTACACCTTC; CDR3aa: CASSYSSSDYGYTF
abundance: .; j_gene: TRBJ1-1; v_gene: TRBV12-3/TRBV12-4; d_gene: .; CDR3nt: TGTGCCAGCAGTTTCGGCCCGAGACAGCTGAACACTGAAGCTTTCTTT; CDR3aa: CASSFGPRQLNTEAFF
abundance: .; j_gene: TRBJ2-1; v_gene: TRBV27; d_gene: .; CDR3nt: TGTGTCAGCAGTCACTGGACCAGGTACAATGAGCAGTTCTTC; CDR3aa: CVSSHWTRYNEQFF
abundance: .; j_gene: TRBJ2-1; v_gene: TRBV5-1; d_gene: TRBD2; CDR3nt: TGCGCCAGCAGCTTGGCCCGACTAGCGGGGTACAATGAGCAGTTCTTC; CDR3aa: CASSLARLAGYNEQFF
abundance: .; j_gene: TRBJ1-1; v_gene: TRBV12-3/TRBV12-4; d_gene: TRBD1; CDR3nt: TGTGCCACCCGAGCCAGGACAGGTGAGAACACTGAAGCTTTCTTT; CDR3aa: CATRARTGENTEAFF
abundance: few; j_gene: TRBJ1-1; v_gene: TRBV7-2; d_gene: .; CDR3nt: TGTGCCAGCAGCTCACCAGGGTGGAAGGGGCTCACTGAAGCTTTCTTT; CDR3aa: CASSSPGWKGLTEAFF
abundance: .; j_gene: TRBJ1-4; v_gene: TRBV27; d_gene: .; CDR3nt: TGTGCCAGCAGTTTCGGGCGGGGAGGTGAAAAACTGTTTTTT; CDR3aa: CASSFGRGGEKLFF
abundance: once; j_gene: TRBJ2-2; v_gene: TRBV9; d_gene: .; CDR3nt: TGTGCCAGCAGCGGGTATCAGGGAACCACCGGGAAGCTGTTTTTT; CDR3aa: CASSGYQGTTGKLFF
abundance: many; j_gene: TRBJ2-5; v_gene: TRBV4-3; d_gene: .; CDR3nt: TGCGCCAGCAGCCAAACCCACGGACAAGAGACCCAGTACTTC; CDR3aa: CASSQTHGQETQYF
abundance: .; j_gene: TRBJ2-7; v_gene: TRBV7-2; d_gene: TRBD1; CDR3nt: TGTGCCAGCACCCCGGGACAGGGGGCCGCTCGGTACTTC; CDR3aa: CASTPGQGAARYF
abundance: .; j_gene: TRBJ2-3; v_gene: TRBV20-1; d_gene: TRBD2; CDR3nt: TGCAGTGCTTTGGGGACTAGCGGGGGCCCTAGCACAGATACGCAGTATTTT; CDR3aa: CSALGTSGGPSTDTQYF
abundance: .; j_gene: TRBJ1-2; v_gene: TRBV7-2; d_gene: TRBD1; CDR3nt: TGTGCCAGCAGCTTAAGAGGGGGCAGGGAAGCTGGCTACACCTTC; CDR3aa: CASSLRGGREAGYTF
abundance: .; j_gene: TRBJ2-5; v_gene: TRBV12-3/TRBV12-4; d_gene: TRBD2; CDR3nt: TGTGCCAGCAGTATAAAACTAGCGGGAGGTAGTGAGCAGTACTTC; CDR3aa: CASSIKLAGGSEQYF
abundance: .; j_gene: TRBJ2-7; v_gene: TRBV5-1; d_gene: TRBD1; CDR3nt: TGCGCCAGCAGCCCCGGGACAGGGGGCTTCGATGAGCAGTACTTC; CDR3aa: CASSPGTGGFDEQYF